The entry that follows covers one T cell receptor (beta chain) sequence. The antigen is not known. The data originate from a study of CD4 T cells in relation to SARS-CoV-2 and coronaviruses. Study-level information: TCR beta CDR3s were sequenced after 10-day antigen culture of PBMCs. Crossreactive spike epitopes shared across donors were mapped to their HLA restriction. No peptide or an HIV-1 Nef peptide pool served as negative control.

V was pared by 5 bases and J by 1 base, with 8 bases between. CDR3 size: 13 residues. Germline V CDR1 and CDR2: SGHAT, FQNNGV. Unexposed donor CD4+ T cells date from about 2010-2019, before the COVID-19 pandemic. The cells were cultured for around ten days before CD4+ T cells were isolated. Testing used SARS-CoV-2 S/N and four cold-coronavirus spikes on unexposed-donor CD4+ T cells, cells permitting. Data came from immunoSEQ multiplex PCR; TCRdb stores just in-frame clones and leaves some out. The repertoire includes about 29,000 clones, 70% to 80% of them detected once, and roughly 15% sits in the top ten.

This TCR was recovered from a human donor in good health. What was sequenced was CD4+ T cells from PBMCs, cultured in vitro. J is TRBJ1-2 and V is TRBV11-2; D is possibly TRBD1 (5 bases). The CDR3 sequence is CASSLGDNYGYTF. CDR3 sequence (DNA): TGTGCCAGCAGCCTAGGGGATAACTATGGCTACACCTTC.